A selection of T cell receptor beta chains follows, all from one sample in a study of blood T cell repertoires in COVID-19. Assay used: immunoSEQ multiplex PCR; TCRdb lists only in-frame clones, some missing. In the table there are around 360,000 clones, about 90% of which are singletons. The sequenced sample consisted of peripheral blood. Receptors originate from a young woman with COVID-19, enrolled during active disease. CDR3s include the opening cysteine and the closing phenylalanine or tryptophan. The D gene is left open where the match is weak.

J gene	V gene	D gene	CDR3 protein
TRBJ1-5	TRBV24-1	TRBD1	CATSGPPQGAGNQPQHF
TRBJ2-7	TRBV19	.	CASSIPVEGKCPSYEQYF
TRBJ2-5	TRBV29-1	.	CSGLAVGRMAQYF
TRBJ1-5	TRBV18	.	CASSPLMDSFSTQHF
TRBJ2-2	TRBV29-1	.	CSGKTGNTGELFF
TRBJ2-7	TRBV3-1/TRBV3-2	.	CASSQGLLYEQYF
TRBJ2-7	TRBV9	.	CASSPHPAGYVYEQYF
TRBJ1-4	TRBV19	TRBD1	CASSMGQAEKLFF
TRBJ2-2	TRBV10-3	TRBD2	CAITPGLSSGELFF
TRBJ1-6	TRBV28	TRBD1	CASRWGTVYNSPLHF
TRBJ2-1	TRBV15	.	CATSRRLHSYNEQFF
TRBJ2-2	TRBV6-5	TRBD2	CASSGTTTNTGELFF
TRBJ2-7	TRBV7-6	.	CASSLVLGPSWAYEQYF
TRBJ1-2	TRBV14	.	CASSQDQGYGYTF
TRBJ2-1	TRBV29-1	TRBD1	CSVEGTGTLEVQFF
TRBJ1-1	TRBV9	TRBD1	CASSSNRDRGQSTEAFF
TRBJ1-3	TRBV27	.	CASSLYPGEGNTIYF
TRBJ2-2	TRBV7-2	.	CASSLTGDPGELFF
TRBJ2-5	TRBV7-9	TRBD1	CASSLVGQGGETQYF
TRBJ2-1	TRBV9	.	CASSVGSFGNEQFF
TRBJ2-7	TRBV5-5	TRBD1	CASSRGTGGGYEQYF
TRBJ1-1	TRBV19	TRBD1	CASSTSGGTEAFF
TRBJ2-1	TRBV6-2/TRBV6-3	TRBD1	CASSYRTGSNEQFF
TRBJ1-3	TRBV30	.	CASFQGTGNTIYF
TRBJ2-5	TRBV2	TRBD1	CASRDRGRETQYF
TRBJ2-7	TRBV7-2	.	CANSLGLGGGYEQYF
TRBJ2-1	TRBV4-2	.	CASSPGQPSYNEQFF
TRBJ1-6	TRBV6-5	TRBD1	CASSRGTGGSPLHF
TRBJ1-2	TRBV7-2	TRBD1	CASSSRTGVNYGYTF
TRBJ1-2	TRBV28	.	CASSRTTGRYGYTF
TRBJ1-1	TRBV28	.	CASSLGARDEAFF
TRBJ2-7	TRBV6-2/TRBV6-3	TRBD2	CASSPSGRASNYEQYF
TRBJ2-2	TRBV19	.	CASSIAGPPNTGELFF
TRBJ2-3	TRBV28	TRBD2	CASSLLAGETDTQYF
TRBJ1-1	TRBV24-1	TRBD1	CATSDSTGGTEAFF